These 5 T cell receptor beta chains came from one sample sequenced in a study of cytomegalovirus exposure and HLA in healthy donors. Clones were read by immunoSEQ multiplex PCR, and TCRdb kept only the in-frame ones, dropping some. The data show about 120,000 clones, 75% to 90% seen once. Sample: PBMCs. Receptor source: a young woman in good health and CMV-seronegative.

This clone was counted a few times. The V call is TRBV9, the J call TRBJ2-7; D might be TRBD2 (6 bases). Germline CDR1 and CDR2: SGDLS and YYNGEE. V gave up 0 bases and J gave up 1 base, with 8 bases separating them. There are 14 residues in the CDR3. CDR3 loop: CASSVDGGSYEQYF. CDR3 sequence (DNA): TGTGCCAGCAGCGTAGATGGGGGGTCCTACGAGCAGTACTTC.

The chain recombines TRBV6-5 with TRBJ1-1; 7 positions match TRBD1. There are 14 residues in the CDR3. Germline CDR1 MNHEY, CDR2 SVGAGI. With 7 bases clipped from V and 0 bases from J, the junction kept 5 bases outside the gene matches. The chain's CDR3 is CASTKGQLNTEAFF. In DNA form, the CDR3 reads TGTGCCAGCACAAAGGGACAGTTGAACACTGAAGCTTTCTTT.

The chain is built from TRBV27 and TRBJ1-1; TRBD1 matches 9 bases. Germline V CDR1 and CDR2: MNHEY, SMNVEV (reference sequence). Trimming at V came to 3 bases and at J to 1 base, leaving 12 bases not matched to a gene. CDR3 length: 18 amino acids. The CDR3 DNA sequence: TGTGCCAGCAGTTTTACTGCGGTTTTGGGACAGGGGAACACTGAAGCTTTCTTT. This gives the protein CASSFTAVLGQGNTEAFF.

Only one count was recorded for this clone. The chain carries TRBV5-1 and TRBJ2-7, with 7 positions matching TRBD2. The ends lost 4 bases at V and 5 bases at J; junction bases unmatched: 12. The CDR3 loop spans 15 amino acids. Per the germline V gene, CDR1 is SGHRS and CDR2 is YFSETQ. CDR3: CASSPLAGSGHEQYF. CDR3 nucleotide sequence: TGCGCCAGCAGCCCATTAGCGGGTTCGGGGCACGAGCAGTACTTC.

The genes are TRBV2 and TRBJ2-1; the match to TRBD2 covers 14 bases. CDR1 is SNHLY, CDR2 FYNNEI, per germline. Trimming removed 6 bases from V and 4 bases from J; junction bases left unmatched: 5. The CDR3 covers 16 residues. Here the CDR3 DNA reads TGTGCCAGCAGGGAGAGGACTAGCGGGGGGTACAATGAGCAGTTCTTC. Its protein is CASRERTSGGYNEQFF. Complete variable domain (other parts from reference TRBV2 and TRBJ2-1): EPEVTQTPSHQVTQMGQEVILRCVPISNHLYFYWYRQILGQKVEFLVSFYNNEISEKSEIFDDQFSVERPDGSNFTLKIRSTKLEDSAMYFCASRERTSGGYNEQFFGPGTRLTVL.